These 21 T cell receptor beta chains came from one sample sequenced in a study of identical twins (dated by TCRdb to between 2015 and 2016). Library preparation was by 5' RACE. Data came from an Illumina HiSeq 2000. TCRdb took the public reads, trimmed them with fastp at Q25, ran MiXCR for clone calling and kept in-frame beta chains. Rows are combined by CDR3 protein, so each entry shows the most common genes and DNA. The table for this sample lists about 790,000 distinct CDR3 sequences; 15% to 20% of them were counted only once. The biggest ten clones account for around 14% of the sample. These same data were also listed under a study on T cells expressing NK-cell markers.

The sample taken for sequencing was PBMCs. All receptors derive from a woman under 30 in good health.

This chain connects TRBV12-3 or TRBV12-4 to TRBJ2-7, with D possibly TRBD1 on 5 matching bases. V dropped 6 bases and J dropped 2 bases, with 20 bases sitting between them. The length of the CDR3 is 16 residues. The DNA of the CDR3 is TGTGCCAGCAGACCCAGAAGCACGCAGGGTACCTACGAGCAGTACTTC. Protein: CASRPRSTQGTYEQYF.

The rearrangement uses TRBV20-1 and TRBJ2-7; the D is unclear. Trimming pared 6 bases from V and 4 bases from J, leaving 10 bases between. CDR3 length equals 11 residues. In germline, CDR1 is DFQATT, CDR2 SNEGSKA (reference sequence). Here the CDR3 DNA reads TGCAGTGCCCCCTTATTGTACGAGCAGTACTTC. Translation gives CSAPLLYEQYF.

This clonotype has only a few counts. The rearrangement joins TRBV7-2 to TRBJ2-7, with 8 bases identical to TRBD2. In germline, CDR1 is SGHTA, CDR2 FQGNSA. The V gene end was trimmed by 5 bases and the J gene end by 3 bases; junction bases not matched to a gene: 6. The CDR3 has 14 residues. The CDR3: CASSNRTSGYEQYF. In DNA form, the CDR3 reads TGTGCCAGCAGCAACCGAACTAGCGGCTACGAGCAGTACTTC.

In its sample, this clonotype was seen a few times. The chain has TRBV20-1 and TRBJ2-5; D not resolved. This CDR3 spans 13 amino acids. V lost 6 bases and J 4 bases, leaving 15 bases between the germline ends. Germline CDR1 is DFQATT and CDR2 is SNEGSKA (reference sequence). The CDR3 region is CSARSRLVETQYF. DNA for the CDR3: TGCAGTGCACGTAGTAGGCTTGTAGAGACCCAGTACTTC.

This clonotype appeared once. This chain connects TRBV12-3 or TRBV12-4 to TRBJ2-4, with D perhaps TRBD1 (6 bases). The CDR3 spans 14 residues. The germline V and J ends were trimmed by 9 bases and 7 bases, with 19 bases remaining between them. The CDR3, as DNA: TGTGCCAGTCAGCTATACTACAGGGCCAACATTCAGTACTTC. This codes for CASQLYYRANIQYF.

The rearrangement joins TRBV12-3 or TRBV12-4 to TRBJ2-1, with D uncertain. The V gene lost 0 bases and the J gene lost 10 bases, with 16 bases spanning the gap. There are 15 residues in the CDR3. CDR3 region: CASSLATRLSREQFF. CDR3 bases: TGTGCCAGCAGTTTAGCCACTCGCCTATCGCGGGAGCAGTTCTTC.

This clonotype was found a few times. The rearrangement links TRBV6-1 to TRBJ1-6; D perhaps matches TRBD1 (5 bases). Germline lookup yields CDR1 MNHNS and CDR2 SASEGT. V was shortened by 6 bases and J by 4 bases, with 19 bases between the two germline ends. The CDR3 covers 17 residues. The CDR3 bases are TGTGCCAGCAGCCCCGTGGATTGGGGGGTTTATAATTCACCCCTCCACTTT. Its translation: CASSPVDWGVYNSPLHF.

This clonotype was detected a few times. The V call is TRBV7-9, the J call TRBJ2-2; D might be TRBD1 (6 bases). There are 14 residues in the CDR3. Trimming cost V 6 bases and J 4 bases, with 12 bases left between them. In germline, CDR1 is SEHNR, CDR2 FQNEAQ (reference sequence). For the CDR3, the DNA is TGTGCCAGCAGACTAACAGGGTCCACCGGGGAGCTGTTTTTT. Protein sequence: CASRLTGSTGELFF.

This sequence joins TRBV10-3 and TRBJ1-1, with D maybe TRBD1 (5 bases). Germline CDR1 is ENHRY and CDR2 is SYGVKD. V shed 8 bases and J shed 2 bases, with 15 bases lying between them. This CDR3 spans 14 amino acids. The CDR3 spells CAIGGRDGNTEAFF. The CDR3 DNA reads as TGTGCCATCGGAGGTAGGGACGGAAACACTGAAGCTTTCTTT.

This clonotype has a handful of counts. The V call is TRBV4-3, the J call TRBJ2-5, with 9 bases fitting TRBD1. V lost 0 bases and J lost 5; bases outside the gene matches: 4. Germline V CDR1 and CDR2: LGHNA, YSLEER. The CDR3 length is 15 residues. CDR3 DNA: TGCGCCAGCAGCCAAGATCTAGACAGGGGGGAGACCCAGTACTTC. Translated: CASSQDLDRGETQYF.

The chain is built from TRBV5-1 and TRBJ2-1, with D unclear. Trimming stripped 2 bases from V and 5 bases from J, with 11 bases between. CDR1 SGHRS and CDR2 YFSETQ come from the germline V gene. The CDR3 spans 14 residues. CDR3 in DNA: TGCGCCAGCAGCTTTCAGGCTCACGACAATGAGCAGTTCTTC. Its protein is CASSFQAHDNEQFF. Looking up the rest from reference TRBV5-1 and TRBJ2-1 gives the full variable domain: KAGVTQTPRYLIKTRGQQVTLSCSPISGHRSVSWYQQTPGQGLQFLFEYFSETQRNKGNFPGRFSGRQFSNSRSEMNVSTLELGDSALYLCASSFQAHDNEQFFGPGTRLTVL.

Only a few counts were recorded for this clonotype. The chain is built from TRBV10-3 and TRBJ2-1, with 12 nucleotides matching TRBD2. Germline CDR1 is ENHRY and CDR2 is SYGVKD. The CDR3 runs 15 residues. Trimming at V came to 7 bases and at J to 8 bases, leaving 9 bases not matched to a gene. The CDR3 spells CAIKTSGRGSHEQFF. The CDR3 DNA sequence: TGTGCCATCAAGACTAGCGGGAGAGGTAGCCATGAGCAGTTCTTC.

This clonotype was detected a few times. V is TRBV19 and J is TRBJ2-7; a weak D match, TRBD1 (5 bases). The V gene's germline CDR1 is LNHDA and CDR2 SQIVND (reference sequence). The CDR3 is made up of 15 amino acids. Trimming left V 6 bases short and J 1 base short, with 16 bases between. The CDR3 coding sequence is TGTGCCAGTAGCACGGCAGGGTCGCATTCCTACGAGCAGTACTTC. Its translation: CASSTAGSHSYEQYF.

The V call is TRBV29-1, the J call TRBJ2-1; D unresolved. CDR3 size: 10 residues. Germline CDR1 is SQVTM and CDR2 is ANQGSEA. V was pared by 6 bases and J by 7 bases, with 7 bases between. The CDR3 protein is CSVDRNEQFF. The CDR3, as DNA: TGCAGCGTCGATAGGAATGAGCAGTTCTTC.

This chain joins TRBV5-1 and TRBJ2-7, with 7 bases identical to TRBD1. Germline V gene sequence: CDR1 SGHRS, CDR2 YFSETQ. J gave up 6 bases and V 1 base, and 7 bases lay outside the gene matches. This CDR3 region has 14 residues. The CDR3 nucleotides are TGCGCCAGCAGCTTGTCTAGAACAGGGGTCGAGCAGTACTTC. Its protein is CASSLSRTGVEQYF.

The chain links TRBV12-3 or TRBV12-4 to TRBJ2-7; D may correspond to TRBD1 or TRBD2 (5 bases each). The CDR3 is 14 residues long. The germline V and J ends were trimmed by 4 bases and 2 bases, with 12 bases remaining between them. Written as DNA, the CDR3 is TGTGCCAGCAGTTCCCTCCGGGACCCCTACGAGCAGTACTTC. Translating gives CASSSLRDPYEQYF.

This clonotype was recorded a few times. The chain employs TRBV18 and TRBJ1-2; 11 bases are a match to TRBD1. The CDR3 is 14 amino acids. With 5 bases clipped from V and 8 bases from J, the junction kept 7 bases outside the gene matches. CDR1 and CDR2 (germline): KGHSH, LQKENI. The CDR3 spells CASSTWTGGAGYTF. For the CDR3, the DNA is TGTGCCAGCTCAACCTGGACAGGGGGCGCCGGCTACACCTTC. The variable domain in full, with the rest retrieved from reference TRBV18 and TRBJ1-2, is NAGVMQNPRHLVRRRGQEARLRCSPMKGHSHVYWYRQLPEEGLKFMVYLQKENIIDESGMPKERFSAEFPKEGPSILRIQQVVRGDSAAYFCASSTWTGGAGYTFGSGTRLTVV.

This clonotype has a handful of counts. This chain links TRBV12-3 or TRBV12-4 with TRBJ2-7; D is uncertain. The V gene lost 8 bases and the J gene lost 3 bases, with 14 bases spanning the gap. This CDR3 has 13 amino acids. The CDR3 sequence is CASLRAGHYEQYF. CDR3 sequence (DNA): TGTGCCAGCCTACGGGCAGGTCACTACGAGCAGTACTTC.

This clonotype was found a few times. J is TRBJ2-7 and V is TRBV29-1; 9 bases map to TRBD1. Per germline, CDR1 SQVTM and CDR2 ANQGSEA. The CDR3 runs 15 residues. The J segment lost 2 bases and the V segment lost 5 bases, leaving 10 bases of the junction unmatched. The CDR3, as DNA: TGCAGCGTTAAAAGGGGACAGGGTCAGACCTACGAGCAGTACTTC. This sequence encodes CSVKRGQGQTYEQYF.

This clonotype was seen more than once but under ten times. V usage is TRBV6-5 and J usage is TRBJ2-7; a possible D gene is TRBD2 (5 bases). The CDR3 runs to 11 residues. CDR1 and CDR2 (germline): MNHEY, SVGAGI. V was cut by 10 bases and J by 6 bases, with 13 bases left in between. CDR3 DNA sequence: TGTGCCACACGGGGATCTGGCGAGCAGTACTTC. Amino acid sequence: CATRGSGEQYF.

The rearrangement uses TRBV12-3 or TRBV12-4 and TRBJ1-1; no reliable D call. V was clipped by 4 bases and J by 3 bases, with 12 bases between them. The CDR3 length is 14 residues. For the CDR3, the DNA is TGTGCCAGCAGTTGGGGAGATCGATACACTGAAGCTTTCTTT. Encoded protein: CASSWGDRYTEAFF.